What follows are 10 T cell receptor beta chains derived from one specimen sequenced in a study of blood T cell repertoires in COVID-19. Sequencing was performed with immunoSEQ multiplex PCR; in TCRdb, only in-frame clones are kept and a portion is missing. The sample contains some 350,000 clones, approximately 87% of which appear only once. Sequencing used PBMCs or T cells enriched from blood (not recorded which). The receptors shown here come from a young woman who had recovered from COVID-19.

The J gene is TRBJ1-1, the V gene TRBV28, with a tentative D call TRBD1 (6 bases). The CDR3 length is 13 residues. Per the germline V gene, CDR1 is MDHEN and CDR2 is SYDVKM. The V end lost 6 bases, the J end lost 1 base, and 9 bases lay between the germline ends. The CDR3 DNA follows: TGTGCCAGCAGCATCAGGGGGAACACTGAAGCTTTCTTT. Protein sequence: CASSIRGNTEAFF.

The rearrangement uses TRBV23-1 and TRBJ2-1, with 9 bases aligning to TRBD1. TRBV23-1 carries the ORF label, with uncertain function. This CDR3 comprises 12 residues. The V segment lost 6 bases and the J segment 6 bases; nucleotides outside the gene matches: 0. CDR3 loop: CASRTGGNEQFF. DNA for the CDR3: TGCGCCAGCAGGACAGGGGGCAATGAGCAGTTCTTC.

CDR3 bases: TGTGCCAGCAGCCAAGGACAGGGACCCTACAATGAGCAGTTCTTC. Its protein is CASSQGQGPYNEQFF. The chain couples TRBV4-2 to TRBJ2-1; 7 bases are a match to TRBD1. The CDR3 loop spans 15 amino acids. Germline values: CDR1 LGHNA, CDR2 YNFKEQ. V lost 1 base to trimming and J lost 2 bases; unmatched junction nucleotides: 2.

This chain links TRBV11-2 with TRBJ2-7; D unresolved. V was shortened by 1 base and J by 4 bases, with 11 bases between the two germline ends. Germline V gives CDR1 SGHAT, CDR2 FQNNGV. This CDR3 is 14 amino acids long. CDR3 residues: CASSLVAERYEQYF. CDR3 in DNA: TGTGCCAGCAGCTTAGTCGCCGAGAGGTACGAGCAGTACTTC.

The table lists this clone with a few counts. The CDR3 nucleotides read TGTGCCAGCTCACAGCAGGGGGTTACGAGGGGTGAAGCTTTCTTT. Protein: CASSQQGVTRGEAFF. V is TRBV18 and J is TRBJ1-1; TRBD1 matches 7 bases. This CDR3 is built from 15 residues. V was clipped by 4 bases and J by 7 bases; unmatched bases: 12. Looked up from germline, CDR1 is KGHSH and CDR2 is LQKENI.

The V call is TRBV4-1, the J call TRBJ2-5; D unresolved. CDR3 length: 14 residues. The ends were cut back, 0 bases at V and 2 bases at J, with 7 bases in the middle. Germline loops: CDR1 MGHRA, CDR2 YSYEKL. CDR3 DNA: TGCGCCAGCAGCCAAGAAAACTATCAAGAGACCCAGTACTTC. The encoded protein is CASSQENYQETQYF.

The J gene is TRBJ2-7, the V gene TRBV19, with D possibly TRBD1 on 5 matching bases. Germline V gives CDR1 LNHDA, CDR2 SQIVND (reference sequence). There are 15 residues in the CDR3. V lost 4 bases and J 6 bases, leaving 19 bases between the germline ends. The DNA of the CDR3 is TGTGCCAGTAGTAACCGACAGACATATAACTCCGAGCAGTACTTC. It encodes CASSNRQTYNSEQYF.

The CDR3 loop is CSASLGLTGELFF. The CDR3 bases are TGCAGTGCTAGTCTGGGGCTAACCGGGGAGCTGTTTTTT. V usage is TRBV20-1 and J usage is TRBJ2-2, with TRBD1 as a possible D gene (5 bases). The CDR3 has 13 residues. Germline CDR1 reads DFQATT; CDR2 reads SNEGSKA (reference sequence). Trimming removed 3 bases at V and 5 bases at J, with 10 bases between.

The V gene is TRBV28, the J gene TRBJ1-1; D is perhaps TRBD1 (6 bases). V was shortened by 5 bases and J by 0 bases, with 16 bases between the two germline ends. Looked up from germline, CDR1 is MDHEN and CDR2 is SYDVKM. The CDR3 has 16 amino acids. The CDR3 is CASSLRWDILNTEAFF. The CDR3 region has the DNA TGTGCCAGCAGTCTAAGATGGGACATCTTGAACACTGAAGCTTTCTTT.

The rearrangement links TRBV19 to TRBJ2-6; 9 bases match TRBD1. V was clipped by 6 bases and J by 1 base; unmatched bases: 7. Germline assignment: CDR1 LNHDA and CDR2 SQIVND (reference sequence). The CDR3 has 17 residues. The CDR3 nucleotides are TGTGCCAGTAGGAGGGGACAGGGAGGTTCTGGGGCCAACGTCCTGACTTTC. Protein: CASRRGQGGSGANVLTF.